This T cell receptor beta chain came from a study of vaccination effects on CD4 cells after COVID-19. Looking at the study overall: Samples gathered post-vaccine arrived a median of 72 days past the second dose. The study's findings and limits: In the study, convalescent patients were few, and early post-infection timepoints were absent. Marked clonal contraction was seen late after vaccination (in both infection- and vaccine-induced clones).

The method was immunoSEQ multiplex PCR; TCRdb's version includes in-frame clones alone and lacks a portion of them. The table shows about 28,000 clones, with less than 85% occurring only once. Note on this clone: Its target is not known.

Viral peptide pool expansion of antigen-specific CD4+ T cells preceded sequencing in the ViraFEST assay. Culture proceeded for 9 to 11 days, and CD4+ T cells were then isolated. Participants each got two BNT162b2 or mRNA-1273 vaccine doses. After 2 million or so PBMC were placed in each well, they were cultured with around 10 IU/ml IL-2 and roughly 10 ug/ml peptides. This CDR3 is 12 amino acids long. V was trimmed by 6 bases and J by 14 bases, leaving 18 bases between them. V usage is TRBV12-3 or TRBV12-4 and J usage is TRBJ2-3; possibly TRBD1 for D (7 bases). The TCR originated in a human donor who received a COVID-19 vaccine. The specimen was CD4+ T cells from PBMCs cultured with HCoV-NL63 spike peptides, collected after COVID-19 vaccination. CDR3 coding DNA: TGTGCCAGCAGCAGCCAGCCTCAGGGGGGGTATTTT. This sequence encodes CASSSQPQGGYF.